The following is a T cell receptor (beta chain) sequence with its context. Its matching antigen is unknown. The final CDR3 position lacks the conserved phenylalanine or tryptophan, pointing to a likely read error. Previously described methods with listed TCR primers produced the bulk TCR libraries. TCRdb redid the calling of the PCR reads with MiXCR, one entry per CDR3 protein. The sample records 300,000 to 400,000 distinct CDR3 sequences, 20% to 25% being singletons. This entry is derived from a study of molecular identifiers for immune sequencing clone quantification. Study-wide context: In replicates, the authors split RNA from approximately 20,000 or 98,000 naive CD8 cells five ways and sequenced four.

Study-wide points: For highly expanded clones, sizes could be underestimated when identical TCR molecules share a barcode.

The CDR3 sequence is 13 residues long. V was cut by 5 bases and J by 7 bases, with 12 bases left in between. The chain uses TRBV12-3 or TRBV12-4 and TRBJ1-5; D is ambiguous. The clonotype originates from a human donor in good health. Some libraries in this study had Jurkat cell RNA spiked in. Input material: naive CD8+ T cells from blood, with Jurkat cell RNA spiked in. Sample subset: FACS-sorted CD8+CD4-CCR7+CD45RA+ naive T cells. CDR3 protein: CASSPPGLQPQHS. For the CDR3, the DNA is TGTGCCAGCAGTCCGCCGGGGTTACAGCCCCAGCATTCT.